The sequence of this TCR beta chain was determined in a study of blood T cells in healthy people across ages (dated by TCRdb to about 2015). The study in broad terms: In model experiments, template switching captured roughly one uniquely barcoded TCR beta cDNA molecule for every two T cells. Age-related changes in TCR beta repertoire diversity were measured in the study by deep sequencing normalized with unique cDNA molecular identifiers. Donors were grouped into four age groups: young (average approximately 15 years), middle-aged (39), aged (roughly 62) and long-lived (around 82). To avoid experimental bias, donors of different ages were randomly spread across the sequencing lanes. For two donors (one aged 18 to 29 and one aged 80 or older), the study analyzed two additional independent replicas of 1 million unique cDNA reads from the same blood draw. Overall results and qualifications from the work: Total diversity estimates from one million sequenced T cells were considered lower bounds and underestimates. A strong correlation was found between observed TCR beta diversity and the percentage of naive T cells measured by flow cytometry. The CMV infection status of donors was not known, potentially confounding age-related changes in expanded clonotypes. Compared with the aged group, the long-lived group had more naive CD4+ T cells, fewer expanded clones and increased TCR diversity, suggesting age selection. Since profiling was done on bulk unsorted PBMCs, naive and antigen-experienced compartments could not be conclusively compared. Observed TCR beta diversity per million T cells fell roughly linearly with age, and a significant reduction was already apparent by age around 36.

The donors were about 40 Caucasian individuals from Russia, aged roughly 6 to 100 years, who were systemically healthy. Roughly 9 milliliters of peripheral blood were drawn from each donor into EDTA-treated Vacutainer tubes. PBMCs were isolated by Ficoll-Paque density-gradient centrifugation, with at least 6 million obtained per sample. Trizol reagent was used to extract total RNA from the PBMCs, yielding at least 5.5 micrograms per sample. For every donor, flow cytometry on a PBMC aliquot measured the percentage of naive CD45RAhigh/CD27high T cells. CDR1 and CDR2, per the germline V gene, are SGHVS and FQNEAQ. Trimming costs V 2 bases and J 8 bases, and their ends lie 21 bases apart. Counted from cysteine to phenylalanine, this CDR3 has 16 amino acids. The DNA shown is the 48-base CDR3, in frame from base 1. About this clonotype itself: It lacks a known antigen. No quality values exist for individual bases; no much larger clone is one base distant.

The library was obtained by 5' RACE. Instrument on record: Illumina HiSeq 2500. A second about 7 to 11 cycle PCR used a sample-barcoded 5' primer and a J-beta primer mix. Each TCR beta cDNA molecule received a unique molecular identifier from a template-switch 5' adaptor carrying 12 random nucleotides. Each sample yielded at least 3 million CDR3-containing paired-end reads. All of the RNA was converted into first-strand cDNA using the Mint cDNA synthesis kit, with a TRBC-specific oligonucleotide serving as the primer. All cDNA was treated with uracil-DNA glycosylase and then went through a first 18-cycle PCR with the universal primers M1SS and BC2_uni_R. The published analysis was carried out like this. Normalization of each sample was performed by random selection of 1 million high-quality reads, each carrying a distinct molecular identifier. Instead of being binned into consensus sequences, reads that shared molecular identifiers were thrown out. MiTCR, run with a Q25 quality threshold and the strictest error-elimination algorithm, handled CDR3 identification, clonotype clustering and error correction. Lower-bound total TCR beta diversity was estimated with a nonparametric unseen species model using Euler transformation. TCRdb reran the public reads through fastp at Q25 and MiXCR, keeping productive beta chains. Each CDR3 protein gets just one entry, which takes the most common genes and DNA from the rows behind it. These V and J calls rely on TCRdb rather than the paper's analysis. Present in this sample are 1 million to 1.2 million distinct CDR3 sequences, 35% to 45% of which were seen just once. In total, the top ten clones hold about an eighth of the sample.

This receptor was identified in a man aged 18 to 35 in good health. This sequence uses TRBV7-8 and TRBJ1-2; the D gene is perhaps TRBD1, from 6 matching bases. The sequenced sample consisted of blood. The sequence in DNA is TGTGCCAGCAGCTTAAACCCACAGGGACAAGTTCGAGGCTACACCTTC. Translated, it gives CASSLNPQGQVRGYTF.